This entry lists 32 T cell receptor beta chains sequenced from one sample in a study of T cell clonotyping in hematopoietic cell transplantation. Here immunoSEQ multiplex PCR was the method, and the copy in TCRdb shows in-frame clones only, minus some. The data hold just over 7,500 clones, with 90% to 95% observed a single time. The starting material was PBMCs, obtained 180 days after allogeneic stem cell transplant. The receptor set was obtained from a female patient aged 50-60 years who had an allogeneic stem cell transplant from an unrelated donor, so the T cells may come from the graft donor. Some clones in this sample may be carry-over from other donors' samples.

The rearrangement links TRBV4-1 to TRBJ1-3, with 7 positions matching TRBD1. CDR1 MGHRA and CDR2 YSYEKL come from the germline V gene. Germline trimming cut 5 bases from V and 4 bases from J; bases unmatched to any gene: 8. The CDR3 is made up of 15 amino acids. CDR3 nucleotides: TGCGCCAGCAGCAAGGAGGGGGCCGTCGGAAACACCATATATTTT. This gives the protein CASSKEGAVGNTIYF.

This clone was recorded only once. This sequence joins TRBV5-8 and TRBJ2-2; D remains unclear. The CDR3 is 14 residues long. V lost 4 bases to trimming and J lost 2 bases, with 9 bases between them. Germline V CDR1 and CDR2: SGHTS, YDEGEE. CDR3 DNA sequence: TGTGCCAGCAGCCGGACCGTTAACACCGGGGAGCTGTTTTTT. It yields the protein CASSRTVNTGELFF.

The chain has TRBV6-6 and TRBJ1-1; unclear D gene. Per the germline V gene, CDR1 is MNHNY and CDR2 is SVGAGI (reference sequence). Trimming cost V 7 bases and J 6 bases, with 15 bases left between them. There are 13 residues in the CDR3. CDR3 nucleotide sequence: TGTGCCAGCACCGTAAGTTGGGGTGCTGAAGCTTTCTTT. It translates to CASTVSWGAEAFF.

The chain carries TRBV7-8 and TRBJ2-2, with D hard to call. Germline CDR1 reads SGHVS; CDR2 reads FQNEAQ. The CDR3 length is 14 residues. Trimming took off 4 bases at V and 4 bases at J, with 10 bases between the two ends. CDR3 nucleotides: TGTGCCAGCAGCTCGACGACACGCACCGGGGAGCTGTTTTTT. It yields the protein CASSSTTRTGELFF.

This clone appeared a few times. The chain uses TRBV28 and TRBJ2-3, with TRBD2 as a possible D gene (6 bases). V lost 2 bases and J 3 bases, leaving 18 bases between the germline ends. This CDR3 is 17 amino acids long. Germline CDR1 and CDR2: MDHEN and SYDVKM. CDR3 loop: CASSLTLTSLVTDTQYF. The CDR3 coding sequence is TGTGCCAGCAGTTTAACACTTACTAGCCTTGTGACAGATACGCAGTATTTT.

This chain uses TRBV11-2 with TRBJ2-7, with D hard to call. Trimming took off 3 bases at V and 3 bases at J, with 15 bases between the two ends. The CDR3 consists of 15 residues. Germline-derived CDR1 and CDR2 are SGHAT and FQNNGV. CDR3 in DNA: TGTGCCAGCAGCTTTCAAGTCCAAAGTTTCTACGAGCAGTACTTC. Protein product: CASSFQVQSFYEQYF.

This rearrangement joins TRBV14 to TRBJ2-7, with 8 positions matching TRBD2. The ends lost 2 bases at V and 3 bases at J; junction bases unmatched: 12. Germline CDR1 is SGHDN and CDR2 is FVKESK. The CDR3 sequence is 17 residues long. Here the CDR3 DNA reads TGTGCCAGCAGCCAACCCCGTAAAGCGGGAGACTTCTACGAGCAGTACTTC. Its protein is CASSQPRKAGDFYEQYF.

The sample holds one count of this clone. V and J are TRBV9 and TRBJ2-5; D not certain. The CDR3 has 13 amino acids. Deletions cut 3 bases from V and 5 bases from J, with 11 bases between. CDR1 and CDR2 from the germline V gene are SGDLS and YYNGEE. CDR3 nucleotide sequence: TGTGCCAGCAGCGCTAGACCGTTTGAGACCCAGTACTTC. Protein sequence: CASSARPFETQYF.

The chain carries TRBV5-8 and TRBJ2-5; 9 nucleotides align to TRBD1. Per germline, CDR1 SGHTS and CDR2 YDEGEE. The J segment lost 5 bases and the V segment lost 5 bases, leaving 4 bases of the junction unmatched. The CDR3 consists of 13 residues. CDR3 in DNA: TGTGCCAGCAGGTTCGGGACAGGGGAGACCCAGTACTTC. Its translation: CASRFGTGETQYF.

The chain carries TRBV27 and TRBJ1-2; 9 positions agree with TRBD1. V lost 3 bases and J lost 5; bases outside the gene matches: 1. The CDR3 extends over 13 amino acids. Germline V gene lookup returns CDR1 MNHEY and CDR2 SMNVEV (reference sequence). The CDR3 is CASSFGTGYGYTF. The CDR3 DNA is TGTGCCAGCAGTTTCGGGACAGGGTATGGCTACACCTTC.

The sample holds one count of this clone. The rearrangement joins TRBV5-1 to TRBJ2-5, with D perhaps being TRBD1 or TRBD2 (6 bases each). The CDR3 sequence is 15 residues long. The V and J ends lost 2 bases and 4 bases respectively, with 15 bases between them. Germline lookup yields CDR1 SGHRS and CDR2 YFSETQ. The CDR3 loop reads CASSLFEGGSETQYF. CDR3 nucleotides: TGCGCCAGCAGCTTATTTGAGGGGGGTTCAGAGACCCAGTACTTC.

The V gene is TRBV7-8, the J gene TRBJ2-2; D perhaps matches TRBD2 (5 bases). The germline gives CDR1 SGHVS, CDR2 FQNEAQ. V was cut by 5 bases and J by 5 bases, with 15 bases left in between. The CDR3 is 15 residues long. DNA of the CDR3: TGTGCCAGCAGCCTCGAGAGGGCCCCGACCGGGGAGCTGTTTTTT. This codes for CASSLERAPTGELFF.

The chain carries TRBV7-9 and TRBJ2-1; D unclear. This CDR3 spans 13 amino acids. Germline V lookup: CDR1 SEHNR, CDR2 FQNEAQ (reference sequence). Trimming left V 4 bases short and J 3 bases short, with 7 bases between. CDR3 amino acids: CASSYKDYNEQFF. CDR3 nucleotides: TGTGCCAGCAGCTATAAAGACTACAATGAGCAGTTCTTC.

The V call is TRBV5-4, the J call TRBJ1-1; D call uncertain. This CDR3 has 14 residues. The germline CDR1 and CDR2 sequences are SGHNT and YYREEE (reference sequence). Deletions cut 4 bases from V and 3 bases from J, with 13 bases between. The CDR3 region is CASSQRRRDTEAFF. The CDR3 coding sequence is TGTGCCAGCAGCCAACGACGTCGGGACACTGAAGCTTTCTTT. The variable domain in full, completed from reference TRBV5-4 and TRBJ1-1, reads ETGVTQSPTHLIKTRGQQVTLRCSSQSGHNTVSWYQQALGQGPQFIFQYYREEENGRGNFPPRFSGLQFPNYSSELNVNALELDDSALYLCASSQRRRDTEAFFGQGTRLTVV.

This chain joins TRBV9 and TRBJ1-1, with D possibly being TRBD1 (6 bases). CDR1 is SGDLS, CDR2 YYNGEE, per germline. This CDR3 contains 14 residues. Trimming pared 3 bases from V and 4 bases from J, leaving 13 bases between. The CDR3 reads CASSAQGSSTEAFF. CDR3 sequence (DNA): TGTGCCAGCAGCGCCCAGGGGTCGAGCACTGAAGCTTTCTTT.

This chain joins TRBV5-1 and TRBJ2-5; no clear D gene. Trimming removed 3 bases at V and 5 bases at J, with 20 bases between. Germline V gives CDR1 SGHRS, CDR2 YFSETQ. CDR3 length equals 16 residues. The CDR3 loop reads CASSWMVHRESETQYF. Written as DNA, the CDR3 is TGCGCCAGCAGCTGGATGGTCCATAGAGAGTCGGAGACCCAGTACTTC.

The CDR3 here is CASSAVGNQPQHF. DNA for the CDR3: TGTGCCAGCAGTGCCGTGGGTAATCAGCCCCAGCATTTT. The chain combines TRBV6-1 with TRBJ1-5; D is undetermined. The CDR3 sequence is 13 residues long. Trimming took 4 bases from V and 4 from J, leaving 8 bases between them. Germline CDR1 and CDR2: MNHNS and SASEGT.

V is TRBV5-6 and J is TRBJ1-3; D not certain. Trimming took off 3 bases at V and 4 bases at J, with 5 bases between the two ends. From germline, CDR1 is SGHDT and CDR2 YYEEEE. This CDR3 has 12 residues. The CDR3 bases are TGTGCCAGCAGCTCCAGAGGAAACACCATATATTTT. It yields the protein CASSSRGNTIYF.

This chain connects TRBV9 to TRBJ1-1; D perhaps matches TRBD1 (6 bases). There are 17 residues in the CDR3. The germline V gene has CDR1 SGDLS and CDR2 YYNGEE. Trimming removed 6 bases from V and 0 bases from J, with 21 bases in between. This CDR3 is CASTRGGGSPMNTEAFF. DNA of the CDR3: TGTGCCAGCACAAGAGGAGGGGGGAGTCCTATGAACACTGAAGCTTTCTTT.

The chain recombines TRBV7-9 with TRBJ2-1; D might be TRBD2 (5 bases). This CDR3 region has 12 residues. The V gene's germline CDR1 is SEHNR and CDR2 FQNEAQ (reference sequence). Trimming stripped 6 bases from V and 5 bases from J, with 8 bases between. CDR3 loop: CASRLGDNEQFF. DNA of the CDR3: TGTGCCAGCAGACTAGGCGACAATGAGCAGTTCTTC.

The J gene is TRBJ1-4, the V gene TRBV9; D call uncertain. Trimming took 3 bases from V and 2 from J, leaving 11 bases between them. CDR1 and CDR2 (germline): SGDLS, YYNGEE. The CDR3 has 15 residues. For the CDR3, the DNA is TGTGCCAGCAGCGGCGAGGGTGCGACTAATGAAAAACTGTTTTTT. Its translation is CASSGEGATNEKLFF.

The rearrangement uses TRBV6-5 and TRBJ1-5, with a tentative D call TRBD1 (5 bases). The CDR3 consists of 14 residues. The germline V gene has CDR1 MNHEY and CDR2 SVGAGI. Trimming removed 6 bases from V and 4 bases from J, with 13 bases in between. CDR3 DNA: TGTGCCAGCAGATCGGGACGGAAAAATCAGCCCCAGCATTTT. It encodes CASRSGRKNQPQHF.

The V and J genes are TRBV11-2 and TRBJ1-3; D remains unclear. With 1 base removed from V and 0 bases from J, the gap between germline ends came to 13 bases. The CDR3 contains 17 residues. In germline, CDR1 is SGHAT, CDR2 FQNNGV. This CDR3 reads CASSLAFRGSSGNTIYF. As DNA, the CDR3 is TGTGCCAGCAGCTTAGCCTTTCGAGGGAGCTCTGGAAACACCATATATTTT.

The V call is TRBV7-2, the J call TRBJ1-5, with 7 bases that match TRBD1. The J segment lost 7 bases and the V segment lost 5 bases, leaving 5 bases of the junction unmatched. The germline V gene has CDR1 SGHTA and CDR2 FQGNSA. This CDR3 has 13 amino acids. CDR3 DNA: TGTGCCAGCAGCCGACAGGGCGAACAGCCCCAGCATTTT. The encoded protein is CASSRQGEQPQHF.

The V and J genes are TRBV5-8 and TRBJ1-5; D is unclear. With 4 bases removed from V and 6 bases from J, the gap between germline ends came to 8 bases. The CDR3 totals 12 residues. Germline V CDR1 and CDR2: SGHTS, YDEGEE. The CDR3 region has the DNA TGTGCCAGCAGCGGGTGGGGTCAGCCCCAGCATTTT. Encoded protein: CASSGWGQPQHF.

CDR3 bases: TGTGCCAGCAGCTTTGCCGGGGGGGCAGGCACAGATACGCAGTATTTT. Amino acids: CASSFAGGAGTDTQYF. This chain connects TRBV11-2 to TRBJ2-3; TRBD2 matches 8 bases. This CDR3 spans 16 amino acids. Losses at the gene ends were 3 bases for V and 1 base for J; bases not matched to a gene: 6. CDR1 and CDR2 (germline): SGHAT, FQNNGV.

This chain joins TRBV14 and TRBJ1-1; D is unresolved. V was trimmed by 3 bases and J by 0 bases, leaving 2 bases between them. This CDR3 is 12 amino acids long. Germline values: CDR1 SGHDN, CDR2 FVKESK. Here the CDR3 DNA reads TGTGCCAGCAGCCAGGTGAACACTGAAGCTTTCTTT. Translated: CASSQVNTEAFF.

J is TRBJ2-3 and V is TRBV6-5, with D perhaps TRBD1 (5 bases). Trimming left V 2 bases short and J 4 bases short, with 10 bases between. The V gene's germline CDR1 is MNHEY and CDR2 SVGAGI. The CDR3 runs 14 residues. The CDR3 sequence is CASSYRQGADTQYF. As DNA, the CDR3 is TGTGCCAGCAGTTACCGGCAGGGCGCAGATACGCAGTATTTT.

V and J are TRBV5-1 and TRBJ1-1; D not certain. Trimming took off 0 bases at V and 1 base at J, with 10 bases between the two ends. The CDR3 contains 15 residues. Germline CDR1 SGHRS, CDR2 YFSETQ. CDR3 residues: CASSLGWAKNTEAFF. The CDR3 region has the DNA TGCGCCAGCAGCTTGGGCTGGGCCAAGAACACTGAAGCTTTCTTT.

This rearrangement joins TRBV2 to TRBJ2-3; the D gene is possibly TRBD1 (6 bases). This CDR3 region has 14 residues. Germline-derived CDR1 and CDR2 are SNHLY and FYNNEI. The V end lost 6 bases, the J end lost 2 bases, and 12 bases lay between the germline ends. DNA for the CDR3: TGTGCCAGCAGGGTCTGGACAGCCACAGATACGCAGTATTTT. This translates into CASRVWTATDTQYF.

The V call is TRBV5-1, the J call TRBJ1-2, with D tentatively TRBD1 (5 bases). This CDR3 contains 15 residues. The germline CDR1 and CDR2 sequences are SGHRS and YFSETQ. The ends were cut back, 0 bases at V and 0 bases at J, with 9 bases in the middle. CDR3 DNA sequence: TGCGCCAGCAGCTTGGCCGCAGGGTCTAACTATGGCTACACCTTC. Translating gives CASSLAAGSNYGYTF.

The genes are TRBV6-5 and TRBJ1-6; 7 nucleotides match TRBD1. Germline CDR1 and CDR2: MNHEY and SVGAGI. Losses at the gene ends were 6 bases for V and 8 bases for J; bases not matched to a gene: 10. CDR3 length: 15 amino acids. The CDR3 here is CASRPSTGNDSPLHF. DNA of the CDR3: TGTGCCAGCAGGCCCTCGACAGGGAATGATTCACCCCTCCACTTT.